A selection of T cell receptor beta chains follows, all from one sample in a study of blood T cell repertoires in COVID-19. Clones were read by immunoSEQ multiplex PCR, and TCRdb kept only the in-frame ones, dropping some. The profile shows 45,000 to 60,000 clones, about 88% of them singletons. The sequenced material came from peripheral blood. The receptors originated from a human donor with active COVID-19. The donor label of this sample is uncertain. CDR3s include the opening cysteine and the closing phenylalanine or tryptophan. D genes are given only for firm matches. Clone size appears in some rows only: once, few, many, or a class for an expanded clone.

size	V	D	J	DNA	CDR3
NA	TRBV7-2	NA	TRBJ2-5	TGTGCCAGCAGCCCCGCATCAGGGGAAGAGACCCAGTACTTC	CASSPASGEETQYF
NA	TRBV19	NA	TRBJ1-1	TGTGCCAGTAGTCCACAGTCCAGGACTGAAGCTTTCTTT	CASSPQSRTEAFF
NA	TRBV7-9	TRBD1	TRBJ1-4	TGTGCCAGCAGCCCGCTTGGACAGGGGAGGGAAAAACTGTTTTTT	CASSPLGQGREKLFF
NA	TRBV7-2	TRBD1	TRBJ2-5	TGTGCCAGCAGCTTACTCGGGACAGGTCAGGAGACCCAGTACTTC	CASSLLGTGQETQYF
NA	TRBV4-1	NA	TRBJ2-7	TGCGCCAGCAGCCGCCTTTTTATACAGGATTCCTACGAGCAGTACTTC	CASSRLFIQDSYEQYF
NA	TRBV6-5	NA	TRBJ2-7	TGTGCCAGCACCTCCCCGGGGGACTACGAGCAGTACTTC	CASTSPGDYEQYF
NA	TRBV7-2	NA	TRBJ2-4	TGTGCCAGCAGCGCTCCGGGGTCTGCCAAAAACATTCAGTACTTC	CASSAPGSAKNIQYF
few	TRBV6-4	NA	TRBJ2-7	TGTGCCAGCAGTGAGCAAATGCACCTAGATACAGGGACCTACGAGCAGTACTTC	CASSEQMHLDTGTYEQYF
NA	TRBV7-2	NA	TRBJ2-7	TGTGCCAGCAGCTTCACCGGGACATCCTACGAGCAGTACTTC	CASSFTGTSYEQYF
NA	TRBV6-6	TRBD1	TRBJ1-1	TGTGCCAGCAGTTACGACAGGGGGTTCACTGAAGCTTTCTTT	CASSYDRGFTEAFF
NA	TRBV28	NA	TRBJ1-5	TGTGCCAGCAGTTCGTTTACGGGGGGGAATCAGCCCCAGCATTTT	CASSSFTGGNQPQHF
NA	TRBV5-1	NA	TRBJ2-3	TGCGCCAGCAGCTTGGACAGGCCCTACACAGATACGCAGTATTTT	CASSLDRPYTDTQYF
once	TRBV6-5	NA	TRBJ2-5	TGTGCCTGTCGACTGAGGGCTCAAGAGACCCAGTACTTC	CACRLRAQETQYF
NA	TRBV14	NA	TRBJ2-6	TGTGCCAGCAGCCAAGGGGGGACAAGGCGGGCCAACGTCCTGACTTTC	CASSQGGTRRANVLTF
NA	TRBV5-1	NA	TRBJ2-1	TGCGCCAGCAGCTTGGGGGACGGGACATACAATGAGCAGTTCTTC	CASSLGDGTYNEQFF
NA	TRBV5-1	NA	TRBJ1-2	TGCGCCAGCAGCCCTTCGACAACCGTCGTGCCTAATGGCTACACCTTC	CASSPSTTVVPNGYTF
NA	TRBV2	TRBD2	TRBJ2-3	TGTGCCAGCAGTGAAACTACGCTAGCGGGAACCCCAGATACGCAGTATTTT	CASSETTLAGTPDTQYF